The 8 T cell receptor beta chains below were found in one sample sequenced in a study of T-cell reconstitution after alpha-beta-depleted transplantation in children. For TCRbeta, the library was prepared with unique molecular identifiers. Each CDR3 protein gets one entry after TCRdb re-called the PCR reads with MiXCR. The sample lists 670,000 or so distinct CDR3 sequences, roughly 14% occurring once. The input for sequencing was PBMCs, taken before TCRalphabeta/CD19-depleted stem cell transplant. Receptors originate from a girl aged 2 to 10 with congenital amegakaryocytic thrombocytopenia, due to receive a stem cell transplant.

This clonotype came up many times. The chain employs TRBV6-1 and TRBJ2-2; 8 nucleotides align to TRBD2. The ends lost 3 bases at V and 4 bases at J; junction bases unmatched: 4. Germline V gene lookup returns CDR1 MNHNS and CDR2 SASEGT. The CDR3 length is 15 residues. The CDR3 coding sequence is TGTGCCAGCAGTGACGGGACTAGAGGCACCGGGGAGCTGTTTTTT. Translated, it gives CASSDGTRGTGELFF.

This clonotype was seen many times. This chain connects TRBV5-1 to TRBJ2-5, with D uncertain. CDR1 is SGHRS and CDR2 is YFSETQ in the germline V gene. V was pared by 4 bases and J by 4 bases, with 14 bases between. This CDR3 spans 14 amino acids. The CDR3 bases are TGCGCCAGCAGCCTGGATCAGGAATTAGAGACCCAGTACTTC. The encoded protein is CASSLDQELETQYF.

This clonotype appeared a few times. The rearrangement links TRBV5-5 to TRBJ2-1; tentatively, D is TRBD2 (5 bases). This CDR3 has 13 amino acids. The germline V gene has CDR1 SGHKS and CDR2 YYEKEE (reference sequence). Trimming removed 4 bases at V and 6 bases at J, with 11 bases between. DNA for the CDR3: TGTGCCAGCAGCACCGGGGTGGCCAATGAGCAGTTCTTC. It yields the protein CASSTGVANEQFF. Full variable domain (missing parts from reference TRBV5-5 and TRBJ2-1): DAGVTQSPTHLIKTRGQQVTLRCSPISGHKSVSWYQQVLGQGPQFIFQYYEKEERGRGNFPDRFSARQFPNYSSELNVNALLLGDSALYLCASSTGVANEQFFGPGTRLTVL.

In this sample, this clonotype turned up a few times. The V call is TRBV20-1, the J call TRBJ2-1; possibly TRBD2 for D (6 bases). This CDR3 comprises 13 residues. The germline V gene encodes CDR1 DFQATT and CDR2 SNEGSKA (reference sequence). V was cut by 1 base and J by 2 bases, with 6 bases left in between. In nucleotides, the CDR3 is TGCAGTGCTAGAGCGGGAGCCTACAATGAGCAGTTCTTC. Translating gives CSARAGAYNEQFF.

The CDR3 DNA is TGTGCCAGCAGCTTTCGACAGACTAATTCACCCCTCCACTTT. Its protein product is CASSFRQTNSPLHF. The chain employs TRBV7-9 and TRBJ1-6, with D tentatively TRBD1 (5 bases). V gave up 3 bases and J gave up 6 bases, with 9 bases separating them. Germline V gene lookup returns CDR1 SEHNR and CDR2 FQNEAQ (reference sequence). The CDR3 is 14 amino acids.

The rearrangement links TRBV2 to TRBJ2-1; 11 bases fit TRBD2. In germline, CDR1 is SNHLY, CDR2 FYNNEI. The CDR3 length is 17 residues. V trimming: 2 bases; J trimming: 5 bases; junction bases outside the gene matches: 8. CDR3 loop: CASSEMSSGRSHNEQFF. For the CDR3, the DNA is TGTGCCAGCAGTGAAATGTCTAGCGGGAGGTCTCACAATGAGCAGTTCTTC.

The table lists this clonotype with many counts. The chain uses TRBV12-3 or TRBV12-4 and TRBJ1-1, with D unresolved. V shed 8 bases and J shed 7 bases, with 23 bases lying between them. CDR3 length equals 15 residues. In nucleotides, the CDR3 is TGTGCCAGCTGTAATTATGCCGCCGTGGGTGATGAAGCTTTCTTT. It specifies CASCNYAAVGDEAFF.

V and J are TRBV2 and TRBJ1-2; the match to TRBD1 covers 11 bases. Germline V lookup: CDR1 SNHLY, CDR2 FYNNEI. Losses at the gene ends were 8 bases for V and 0 bases for J; bases not matched to a gene: 8. This CDR3 is 16 amino acids long. The CDR3, as DNA: TGTGCCAGCGATCCGGGACAGGGGGGGGCTAACTATGGCTACACCTTC. Encoded protein: CASDPGQGGANYGYTF.